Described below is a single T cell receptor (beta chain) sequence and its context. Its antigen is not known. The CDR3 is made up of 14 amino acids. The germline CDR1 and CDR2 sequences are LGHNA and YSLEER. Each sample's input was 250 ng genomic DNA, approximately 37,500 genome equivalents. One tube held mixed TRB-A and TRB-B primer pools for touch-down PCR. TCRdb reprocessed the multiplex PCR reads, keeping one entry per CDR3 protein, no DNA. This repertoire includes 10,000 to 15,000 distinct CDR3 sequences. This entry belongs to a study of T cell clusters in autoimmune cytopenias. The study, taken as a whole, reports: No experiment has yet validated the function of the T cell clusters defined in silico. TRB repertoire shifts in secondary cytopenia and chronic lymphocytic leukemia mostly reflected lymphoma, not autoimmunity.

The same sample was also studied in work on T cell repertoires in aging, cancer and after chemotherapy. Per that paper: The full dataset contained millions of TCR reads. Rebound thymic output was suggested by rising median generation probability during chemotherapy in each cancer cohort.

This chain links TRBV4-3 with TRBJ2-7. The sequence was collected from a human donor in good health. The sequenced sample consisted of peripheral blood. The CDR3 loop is CASSQETGPYEQYF.